One and the same sample provided the 30 T cell receptor beta chains below, sequenced in a study of early T cells in non-severe SARS-CoV-2 infection. A single record per CDR3 protein comes from TCRdb applying MiXCR to the 5' RACE reads. The profile shows roughly 86,000 distinct CDR3 sequences, 5.5% to 7.5% of them singletons. Sequencing input: whole blood. These receptors originate from an adult who was a healthcare worker with PCR-confirmed SARS-CoV-2 infection or an uninfected control (not recorded which).

Only a few counts were recorded for this clonotype. The chain joins TRBV14 to TRBJ2-1, with no clear D. Germline V lookup: CDR1 SGHDN, CDR2 FVKESK. CDR3 length equals 13 residues. Trimming removed 0 bases at V and 8 bases at J, with 8 bases between. CDR3 in amino acids: CASSQDVVDEQFF. The CDR3 DNA follows: TGTGCCAGCAGCCAAGATGTAGTGGATGAGCAGTTCTTC. The variable domain in full, with the rest retrieved from reference TRBV14 and TRBJ2-1, is EAGVTQFPSHSVIEKGQTVTLRCDPISGHDNLYWYRRVMGKEIKFLLHFVKESKQDESGMPNNRFLAERTGGTYSTLKVQPAELEDSGVYFCASSQDVVDEQFFGPGTRLTVL.

This clonotype was seen many times. V gene TRBV11-1 combines with J gene TRBJ2-3, with D perhaps TRBD1 or TRBD2 (5 bases each). V was trimmed by 5 bases and J by 3 bases, leaving 12 bases between them. Germline V gene sequence: CDR1 SGHAT, CDR2 FQDESV (reference sequence). This CDR3 spans 14 amino acids. The CDR3 DNA reads as TGTGCCAGCAGCCGCCGGGACGGAACAGATACGCAGTATTTT. It yields the protein CASSRRDGTDTQYF.

The CDR3 DNA follows: TGTGCCAGCAGCTTAGACGGCGGGGGCACCCCAGATACGCAGTATTTT. This sequence encodes CASSLDGGGTPDTQYF. The chain uses TRBV7-2 and TRBJ2-3, with a tentative D call TRBD2 (7 bases). Trimming removed 1 base at V and 4 bases at J, with 15 bases between. Germline lookup yields CDR1 SGHTA and CDR2 FQGNSA. This CDR3 is built from 16 residues. The complete variable domain, with remaining parts taken from reference TRBV7-2 and TRBJ2-3, reads GAGVSQSPSNKVTEKGKDVELRCDPISGHTALYWYRQSLGQGLEFLIYFQGNSAPDKSGLPSDRFSAERTGGSVSTLTIQRTQQEDSAVYLCASSLDGGGTPDTQYFGPGTRLTVL.

V usage is TRBV3-1 and J usage is TRBJ1-6; possibly TRBD1 for D (5 bases). This CDR3 contains 15 residues. Trimming took off 0 bases at V and 7 bases at J, with 10 bases between the two ends. Germline assignment: CDR1 LGHDT and CDR2 YNNKEL (reference sequence). The CDR3, as DNA: TGTGCCAGCAGCCAAGAAGCAGGGCGAAATTCACCCCTCCACTTT. It encodes CASSQEAGRNSPLHF.

The chain has TRBV7-2 and TRBJ2-7, with 8 nucleotides matching TRBD2. This CDR3 comprises 15 residues. V gave up 5 bases and J gave up 3 bases; unmatched junction bases: 9. The germline V gene has CDR1 SGHTA and CDR2 FQGNSA. This CDR3 is CASSTKAGLVYEQYF. The CDR3 nucleotides read TGTGCCAGCAGCACAAAGGCGGGACTAGTCTACGAGCAGTACTTC.

This clonotype was counted many times. The chain is built from TRBV24-1 and TRBJ1-5; D unclear. The germline V and J ends were trimmed by 5 bases and 1 base, with 5 bases remaining between them. In germline, CDR1 is KGHDR, CDR2 SFDVKD. The CDR3 is 13 amino acids. In nucleotides, the CDR3 is TGTGCCACCAGTGGTTCGAGCAATCAGCCCCAGCATTTT. Protein: CATSGSSNQPQHF.

This clonotype was seen more than once but under ten times. This chain joins TRBV20-1 and TRBJ2-3; D not certain. The CDR3 runs 13 residues. Germline CDR1 is DFQATT and CDR2 is SNEGSKA (reference sequence). Trimming took off 3 bases at V and 0 bases at J, with 7 bases between the two ends. CDR3 in amino acids: CSASGVSTDTQYF. In DNA form, the CDR3 reads TGCAGTGCTAGCGGTGTTAGCACAGATACGCAGTATTTT.

This clonotype came up many times. The V gene is TRBV24-1, the J gene TRBJ1-2, with D unclear. The CDR3 has 14 amino acids. The V end lost 5 bases, the J end lost 8 bases, and 17 bases lay between the germline ends. Germline V lookup: CDR1 KGHDR, CDR2 SFDVKD. Here the CDR3 DNA reads TGTGCCACCAGTGGGGCGGAGCAGATTAGAGGCTACACCTTC. This translates into CATSGAEQIRGYTF.

V and J are TRBV28 and TRBJ2-7, with D perhaps assigned TRBD1 or TRBD2 (5 bases each). The V end was cut by 6 bases, the J end by 6 bases, with 15 bases between. Germline CDR1 reads MDHEN; CDR2 reads SYDVKM. The CDR3 loop spans 13 amino acids. CDR3 region: CASRGVPPSEQYF. The CDR3 DNA reads TGTGCCAGCAGGGGGGTCCCACCCTCCGAGCAGTACTTC.

V gene TRBV11-2 combines with J gene TRBJ2-5; D possibly matches TRBD1 or TRBD2 (6 bases each). V was trimmed by 4 bases and J by 5 bases, leaving 14 bases between them. This CDR3 has 14 amino acids. Germline CDR1 and CDR2: SGHAT and FQNNGV. The CDR3 coding sequence is TGTGCCAGCAGCTCAACAGGGACTCCGGAGACCCAGTACTTC. Protein: CASSSTGTPETQYF.

This clonotype was counted ten times or more. One end of the junction does not line up with germline, which may come from a read error. The chain recombines TRBV7-9 with TRBJ1-4; D uncertain. In germline, CDR1 is SEHNR, CDR2 FQNEAQ (reference sequence). This CDR3 spans 12 amino acids. The CDR3 DNA reads as TGTGCCAGCAGCCTAGCTAGGGAAAAACTGTTTTTT. As protein: CASSLAREKLFF.

In its sample, this clonotype was seen many times. The chain joins TRBV5-6 to TRBJ1-1; D is perhaps TRBD1 (5 bases). Germline loops: CDR1 SGHDT, CDR2 YYEEEE. V lost 6 bases to trimming and J lost 6 bases, with 18 bases between them. CDR3 length equals 14 residues. The CDR3 sequence is CASNRIGTGAEAFF. CDR3 bases: TGTGCCAGCAACCGGATAGGGACCGGGGCTGAAGCTTTCTTT.

The CDR3, as DNA: TGTGCCAGCTCACCACCTGGAAACACCATATATTTT. It specifies CASSPPGNTIYF. The chain is built from TRBV18 and TRBJ1-3; D uncertain. Germline V gives CDR1 KGHSH, CDR2 LQKENI. V gave up 0 bases and J gave up 3 bases, with 0 bases separating them. The CDR3 loop spans 12 amino acids.

This clonotype was detected ten times or more. The chain links TRBV20-1 to TRBJ2-3; a possible D gene is TRBD2 (5 bases). Per germline, CDR1 DFQATT and CDR2 SNEGSKA (reference sequence). Trimming took off 5 bases at V and 1 base at J, with 16 bases between the two ends. The CDR3 loop spans 15 amino acids. The CDR3 nucleotides read TGCAGTGCTCCGACCCGAGGGCCCGGCACAGATACGCAGTATTTT. This gives the protein CSAPTRGPGTDTQYF.

The rearrangement uses TRBV6-1 and TRBJ1-5; possible D gene TRBD1, 5 bases. The CDR3 has 15 residues. Looked up from germline, CDR1 is MNHNS and CDR2 is SASEGT. Between the trimmed V and J ends, which lost 5 bases and 3 bases, there was a span of 14 bases. CDR3 sequence reads: CASSSAGHSNQPQHF. CDR3 DNA: TGTGCCAGCAGTTCAGCCGGACACTCCAATCAGCCCCAGCATTTT.

V and J are TRBV9 and TRBJ1-2, with a tentative D call TRBD1 (5 bases). CDR1 and CDR2 from the germline V gene are SGDLS and YYNGEE. The CDR3 is 16 amino acids. The V end lost 4 bases, the J end lost 3 bases, and 19 bases lay between the germline ends. The CDR3 loop is CASSYRREGLDYGYTF. The CDR3 bases are TGTGCCAGCAGCTACCGCCGCGAGGGGTTGGACTATGGCTACACCTTC.

This clonotype appeared many times. V usage is TRBV19 and J usage is TRBJ1-6; D remains unclear. V lost 1 base, J lost 15 bases, and 10 bases lay in between. Germline CDR1 reads LNHDA; CDR2 reads SQIVND (reference sequence). The CDR3 is 12 amino acids. The CDR3, as DNA: TGTGCCAGTAGTATAGCCCGAGGGCTCCTCCACTTT. Its protein is CASSIARGLLHF.

Here the CDR3 DNA reads TGTGCCAGTTACGGCACAGATACGCAGTATTTT. Its protein product is CASYGTDTQYF. The chain employs TRBV2 and TRBJ2-3; D gene ambiguous. The ends were cut back, 9 bases at V and 1 base at J, with 5 bases in the middle. Per the germline V gene, CDR1 is SNHLY and CDR2 is FYNNEI. The CDR3 is made up of 11 amino acids.

This clonotype has more than one count but fewer than ten. The V gene is TRBV7-6, the J gene TRBJ2-5; tentative D call: TRBD1 (6 bases). The V gene's germline CDR1 is SGHVS and CDR2 FNYEAQ. This CDR3 contains 15 residues. V shed 5 bases and J shed 1 base, with 14 bases lying between them. This chain's CDR3 is CASSKQGNIQETQYF. The CDR3 DNA sequence: TGTGCCAGCAGCAAACAGGGTAATATCCAAGAGACCCAGTACTTC. The full variable domain, its missing parts supplied by reference TRBV7-6 and TRBJ2-5, is GAGVSQSPRYKVTKRGQDVALRCDPISGHVSLYWYRQALGQGPEFLTYFNYEAQQDKSGLPNDRFSAERPEGSISTLTIQRTEQRDSAMYRCASSKQGNIQETQYFGPGTRLLVL.

This clonotype was seen at least ten times. The chain has TRBV7-6 and TRBJ1-1; tentative D call: TRBD1 (6 bases). Trimming pared 5 bases from V and 4 bases from J, leaving 8 bases between. The CDR3 is made up of 12 amino acids. CDR1 and CDR2 (germline): SGHVS, FNYEAQ. Here the CDR3 DNA reads TGTGCCAGCAGCCTGACAGGCACTGAAGCTTTCTTT. This codes for CASSLTGTEAFF. The full variable domain, rest sourced from reference TRBV7-6 and TRBJ1-1, is GAGVSQSPRYKVTKRGQDVALRCDPISGHVSLYWYRQALGQGPEFLTYFNYEAQQDKSGLPNDRFSAERPEGSISTLTIQRTEQRDSAMYRCASSLTGTEAFFGQGTRLTVV.

The V and J genes are TRBV9 and TRBJ1-3; the D gene is possibly TRBD1 (5 bases). CDR3 length: 16 residues. Germline assignment: CDR1 SGDLS and CDR2 YYNGEE. V was shortened by 0 bases and J by 0 bases, with 10 bases between the two germline ends. The DNA for the CDR3 is TGTGCCAGCAGCGTAGGACCCAGGGCCTCTGGAAACACCATATATTTT. Translated: CASSVGPRASGNTIYF.

This clonotype was counted only a few times. The rearrangement links TRBV4-2 to TRBJ2-7, with D tentatively TRBD1 (5 bases). The CDR3 consists of 15 residues. Germline CDR1 LGHNA, CDR2 YNFKEQ. The V and J ends lost 0 bases and 0 bases respectively, with 9 bases between them. CDR3 region: CASSQDGADSYEQYF. In DNA form, the CDR3 reads TGTGCCAGCAGCCAAGATGGGGCAGACTCCTACGAGCAGTACTTC.

This clonotype was counted many times. The rearrangement uses TRBV11-2 and TRBJ2-1; D gene ambiguous. CDR3 length equals 17 residues. V was shortened by 1 base and J by 0 bases, with 13 bases between the two germline ends. From germline, CDR1 is SGHAT and CDR2 FQNNGV. CDR3: CASSLGDGSVSYNEQFF. The CDR3 coding sequence is TGTGCCAGCAGCTTAGGAGACGGGTCCGTCTCCTACAATGAGCAGTTCTTC.

This rearrangement joins TRBV29-1 to TRBJ2-1; tentative D call: TRBD1 (6 bases). The CDR3 extends over 13 amino acids. The V end was cut by 4 bases, the J end by 3 bases, with 10 bases between. Germline-derived CDR1 and CDR2 are SQVTM and ANQGSEA. The CDR3 loop is CSVVRTDYNEQFF. DNA of the CDR3: TGCAGCGTTGTTCGGACAGACTACAATGAGCAGTTCTTC.

This chain links TRBV6-5 with TRBJ1-6; 7 nucleotides match TRBD1. CDR1 and CDR2 (germline): MNHEY, SVGAGI. J was trimmed by 10 bases and V by 4 bases; bases with no gene match: 10. This CDR3 spans 15 amino acids. CDR3 coding DNA: TGTGCCAGCAGTTTCCGACAGGGACAAGGATCACCCCTCCACTTT. It yields the protein CASSFRQGQGSPLHF.

This clonotype was observed a handful of times. The V and J genes are TRBV7-9 and TRBJ2-5; D is possibly TRBD2 (6 bases). The CDR3 sequence is 12 residues long. Germline V gene sequence: CDR1 SEHNR, CDR2 FQNEAQ (reference sequence). CDR3 residues: CVGTEGQETQYF. The CDR3 nucleotides read TGTGTAGGGACGGAGGGCCAAGAGACCCAGTACTTC.

The rearrangement joins TRBV7-2 to TRBJ2-3, with D unresolved. V gave up 5 bases and J gave up 1 base, with 10 bases separating them. This CDR3 contains 14 residues. Germline V lookup: CDR1 SGHTA, CDR2 FQGNSA. CDR3 bases: TGTGCCAGCAGCCCTAGTGCCGGCACAGATACGCAGTATTTT. It encodes CASSPSAGTDTQYF.

Ten or more counts support this clonotype. V usage is TRBV29-1 and J usage is TRBJ2-6; D may be TRBD1 (5 bases). The CDR3 is made up of 15 amino acids. Per the germline V gene, CDR1 is SQVTM and CDR2 is ANQGSEA. V gave up 6 bases and J gave up 0 bases, with 12 bases separating them. CDR3 nucleotides: TGCAGCGTAGCTACAGGAAACTCTGGGGCCAACGTCCTGACTTTC. This sequence encodes CSVATGNSGANVLTF.

This clonotype showed up many times. The chain links TRBV5-8 to TRBJ2-7; D uncertain. Trimming removed 0 bases from V and 0 bases from J, with 7 bases in between. CDR3 size: 14 residues. Per the germline V gene, CDR1 is SGHTS and CDR2 is YDEGEE. CDR3: CASSLVSRSYEQYF. In nucleotides, the CDR3 is TGTGCCAGCAGCTTGGTATCGCGCTCCTACGAGCAGTACTTC.

This clonotype has at least ten counts. This sequence joins TRBV7-6 and TRBJ2-5; D is ambiguous. V was trimmed by 2 bases and J by 2 bases, leaving 9 bases between them. CDR3 length: 14 amino acids. Per germline, CDR1 SGHVS and CDR2 FNYEAQ. This CDR3 reads CASSLNFGQETQYF. In DNA, the CDR3 is TGTGCCAGCAGCTTAAATTTCGGACAAGAGACCCAGTACTTC.